This paragraph covers one T cell receptor beta chain sequence. Its antigen is undetermined. This entry is derived from a study of blood T cells in healthy people across ages. Study-level results: Expanded clonotype changes were possibly confounded by unknown donor CMV status. More naive CD4+ cells and higher diversity marked long-lived donors relative to aged donors. Correlation between TCR beta diversity and naive T cell percentage was strong.

Extraction of total RNA produced a minimum of 5 micrograms from each sample. It was with a sample-barcoded 5' primer and a J-beta primer mix that a second PCR of roughly 7 to 12 cycles was run. TCRdb analysed the 5' RACE reads with MiXCR anew, one entry per CDR3 protein. Of some 900,000 distinct CDR3 sequences listed, about 48% are singletons. V lost 2 bases and J lost 4, with 9 bases in between. The CDR3 is 13 residues long. CDR1 and CDR2 (germline): MNHEY, SVGEGT. The sequenced sample was blood. This clonotype was obtained from a young man in good health. J is TRBJ2-7 and V is TRBV6-2 or TRBV6-3; D gene unclear. The CDR3 coding sequence is TGTGCCAGCAGTTACACTTCTCATTACGAGCAGTACTTC. It yields the protein CASSYTSHYEQYF.